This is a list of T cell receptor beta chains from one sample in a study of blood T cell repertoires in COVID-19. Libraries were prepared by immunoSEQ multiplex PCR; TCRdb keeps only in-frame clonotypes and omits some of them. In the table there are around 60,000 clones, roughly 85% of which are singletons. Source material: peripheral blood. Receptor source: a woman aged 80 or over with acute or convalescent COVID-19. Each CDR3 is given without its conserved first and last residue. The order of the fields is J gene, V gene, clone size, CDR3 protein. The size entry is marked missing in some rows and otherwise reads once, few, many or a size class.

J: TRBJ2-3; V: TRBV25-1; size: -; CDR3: ASSLTSGGAADTQY
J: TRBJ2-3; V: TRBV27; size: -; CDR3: ASSLVGWSTDTQY
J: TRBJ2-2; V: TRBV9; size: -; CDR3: ASKRRGTGELF
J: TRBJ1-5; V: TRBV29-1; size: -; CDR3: SVGETGANQPQH
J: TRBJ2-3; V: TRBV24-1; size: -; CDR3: ATPCLGEGHTDTQY
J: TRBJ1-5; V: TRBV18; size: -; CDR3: ASSPGQGNQPQH
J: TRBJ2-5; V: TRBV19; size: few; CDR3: ASSTSQKRETQY
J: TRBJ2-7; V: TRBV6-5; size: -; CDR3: ASFTGNSYEQY
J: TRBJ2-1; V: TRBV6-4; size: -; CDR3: ASSADRGPYNEQF
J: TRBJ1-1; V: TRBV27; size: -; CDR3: ASSRDNTEAF
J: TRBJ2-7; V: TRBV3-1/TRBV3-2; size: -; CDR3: ASSATSGVWSEQY
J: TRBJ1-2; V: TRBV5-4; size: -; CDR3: ASSFGQGDGYT
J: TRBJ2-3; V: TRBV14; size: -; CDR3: ASSLRGYPDTQY
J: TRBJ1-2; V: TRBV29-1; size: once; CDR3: SAGQQNYGYT